This T cell receptor (beta chain) was obtained from a study of identical twins. Study-wide results and limits: Cord blood's abundant beta clonotypes had fewer insertions, unlike memory repertoires. Researchers reported excess low generation probability among twin-shared out-of-frame alpha sequences.

The CDR3 is made up of 13 amino acids. CDR1 is SGHAT, CDR2 FQNNGV, per germline. Between the trimmed V and J ends, which lost 7 bases and 0 bases, there was a span of 6 bases. This clonotype appeared a few times. What it recognizes is unknown. Unique molecular identifiers were in the cDNA, with template-switch universal primer binding. TCRdb re-derived calls from the 5' RACE reads in MiXCR, one entry per CDR3 protein. Seen here are hundreds of thousands of distinct CDR3 sequences, just under 9.5% observed once, and the top ten hold roughly 7%. This sample was shared with a second study, whose subject was yellow fever vaccine responses in identical twins.

The clonotype originates from a woman between 18 and 30 years old in good health. Material: CD8+ T cells sorted from blood. The rearrangement uses TRBV11-2 and TRBJ2-2; D gene uncertain. The CDR3 here is CASTRANTGELFF. CDR3 DNA: TGTGCCAGCACCAGAGCGAACACCGGGGAGCTGTTTTTT.